These 9 T cell receptor beta chains share one sample of origin, sequenced in a study of blood T cell repertoires in COVID-19. Clones were read by immunoSEQ multiplex PCR, and TCRdb kept only the in-frame ones, dropping some. The profile shows around 500,000 clones, around nine tenths of them singletons. The specimen sequenced was PBMCs or T cells enriched from blood (not recorded which). The receptors here all came from a middle-aged woman who had recovered from COVID-19.

The V and J genes are TRBV5-5 and TRBJ1-2; no definite D call. The germline gives CDR1 SGHKS, CDR2 YYEKEE (reference sequence). This CDR3 has 13 amino acids. V was shortened by 3 bases and J by 4 bases, with 10 bases between the two germline ends. The CDR3 DNA sequence: TGTGCCAGCAGCTCAGCGTCACTCTATGGCTACACCTTC. It is translated as CASSSASLYGYTF.

This clone was detected once. V gene TRBV12-3 or TRBV12-4 combines with J gene TRBJ2-2; D is undetermined. Trimming stripped 7 bases from V and 3 bases from J, with 3 bases between. This CDR3 comprises 11 residues. The CDR3 coding sequence is TGTGCCAGCACTTACACCGGGGAGCTGTTTTTT. It encodes CASTYTGELFF.

This chain uses TRBV7-2 with TRBJ2-1; 7 bases align to TRBD1. With V trimmed by 1 base and J by 9 bases, 6 bases remained unmatched. The V gene's germline CDR1 is SGHTA and CDR2 FQGNSA. The CDR3 runs to 14 residues. CDR3: CASSLDRGFSEQFF. CDR3 sequence (DNA): TGTGCCAGCAGCTTAGACAGGGGATTTTCTGAGCAGTTCTTC.

Written as DNA, the CDR3 is TGTGCCAGCAGCCTCGTACAGGGGAACACTGAAGCTTTCTTT. Its translation is CASSLVQGNTEAFF. V and J are TRBV3-1 (or the pseudogene TRBV3-2) and TRBJ1-1; D might be TRBD1 (6 bases). CDR1 LGHDT and CDR2 YNNKEL come from the germline V gene (reference sequence). The CDR3 length is 14 residues. Trimming pared 4 bases from V and 1 base from J, leaving 10 bases between.

The rearrangement joins TRBV7-2 to TRBJ1-5; TRBD1 might be the D (5 bases). V gave up 1 base and J gave up 8 bases, with 18 bases separating them. In germline, CDR1 is SGHTA, CDR2 FQGNSA. This CDR3 comprises 16 residues. This CDR3 is CASSLGSGGFVEPQHF. DNA for the CDR3: TGTGCCAGCAGCTTAGGTTCGGGGGGTTTTGTGGAGCCCCAGCATTTT. The variable domain in full, completed from reference TRBV7-2 and TRBJ1-5, reads GAGVSQSPSNKVTEKGKDVELRCDPISGHTALYWYRQSLGQGLEFLIYFQGNSAPDKSGLPSDRFSAERTGGSVSTLTIQRTQQEDSAVYLCASSLGSGGFVEPQHFGDGTRLSIL.

The gene calls are TRBV19 and TRBJ1-2; the match to TRBD1 covers 7 bases. The trim removed 5 bases at V and 2 bases at J, leaving 2 bases unmatched. The CDR3 totals 13 residues. Germline loops: CDR1 LNHDA, CDR2 SQIVND (reference sequence). The CDR3 DNA sequence: TGTGCCAGTAGTTCACAGGGGAACTATGGCTACACCTTC. Translation gives CASSSQGNYGYTF.

J is TRBJ1-6 and V is TRBV19, with 12 bases that match TRBD1. The CDR3 covers 15 residues. The V segment lost 4 bases and the J segment 11 bases; nucleotides outside the gene matches: 6. Per the germline V gene, CDR1 is LNHDA and CDR2 is SQIVND (reference sequence). CDR3 sequence: CASSSGTGGMTPLHF. As DNA, the CDR3 is TGTGCCAGTAGTAGCGGGACAGGGGGCATGACACCCCTCCACTTT. Combining the CDR3 with reference TRBV19 and TRBJ1-6 gives the whole variable domain DGGITQSPKYLFRKEGQNVTLSCEQNLNHDAMYWYRQDPGQGLRLIYYSQIVNDFQKGDIAEGYSVSREKKESFPLTVTSAQKNPTAFYLCASSSGTGGMTPLHFGNGTRLTVT.

V and J are TRBV24-1 and TRBJ2-1, with a possible D match to TRBD2 (6 bases). V shed 1 base and J shed 8 bases, with 14 bases lying between them. The CDR3 sequence is 15 residues long. Germline CDR1 KGHDR, CDR2 SFDVKD. CDR3 residues: CATSDFGGTEDEQFF. As DNA, the CDR3 is TGTGCCACCAGTGATTTCGGAGGGACTGAGGATGAGCAGTTCTTC.

The rearrangement joins TRBV5-1 to TRBJ2-5; TRBD1 aligns across 7 bases. In germline, CDR1 is SGHRS, CDR2 YFSETQ. V was pared by 6 bases and J by 1 base, with 12 bases of the junction left unmatched. The CDR3 has 16 residues. The CDR3 sequence is CASNLGTTGVQETQYF. The CDR3 nucleotides read TGCGCCAGCAATCTGGGGACCACAGGGGTCCAAGAGACCCAGTACTTC.